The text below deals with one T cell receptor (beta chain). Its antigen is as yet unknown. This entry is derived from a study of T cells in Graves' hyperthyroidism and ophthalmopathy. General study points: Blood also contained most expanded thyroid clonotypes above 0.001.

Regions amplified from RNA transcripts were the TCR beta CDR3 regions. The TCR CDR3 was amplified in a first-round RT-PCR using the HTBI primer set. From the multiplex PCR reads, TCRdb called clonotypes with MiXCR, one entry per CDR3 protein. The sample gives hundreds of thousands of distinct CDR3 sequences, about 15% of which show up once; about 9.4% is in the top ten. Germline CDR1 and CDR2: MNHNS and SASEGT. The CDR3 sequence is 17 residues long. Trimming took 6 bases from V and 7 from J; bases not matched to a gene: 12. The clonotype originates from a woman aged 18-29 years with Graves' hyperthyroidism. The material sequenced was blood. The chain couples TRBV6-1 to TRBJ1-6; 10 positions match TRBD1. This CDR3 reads CASSRGGTGVWNSPLHF. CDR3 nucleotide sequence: TGTGCCAGCAGCCGGGGGGGGACAGGGGTGTGGAATTCACCCCTCCACTTT.